The 5 T cell receptor beta chains given below trace back to one sample, sequenced in a study of T-cell memory formation after mild COVID-19. TCRdb reanalysed the 5' RACE reads using MiXCR and keeps one entry per CDR3 protein. The data show approximately 110,000 distinct CDR3 sequences, about 20% seen once. Sequences were obtained from PBMCs or a T cell subset sorted from them (not recorded which). Receptors were obtained from a man aged 18 to 29 who had mild COVID-19 (a few samples of this study predate the infection). Cell type and time point are not known.

A few counts support this clonotype. The genes are TRBV3-1 and TRBJ2-1, with 7 bases identical to TRBD2. Germline CDR1 is LGHDT and CDR2 is YNNKEL (reference sequence). The CDR3 is 16 residues long. The junction had 5 bases not matched to a gene; V was cut back by 1 base and J by 2 bases. In nucleotides, the CDR3 is TGTGCCAGCAGCCAAGTGATGGGGGGGGCCTACAATGAGCAGTTCTTC. This encodes CASSQVMGGAYNEQFF.

This clonotype showed up just a few times. This chain connects TRBV6-5 to TRBJ1-1; D is undetermined. With 6 bases removed from V and 5 bases from J, the gap between germline ends came to 7 bases. In germline, CDR1 is MNHEY, CDR2 SVGAGI. The CDR3 consists of 11 residues. The CDR3: CASRSGTEAFF. The CDR3 region has the DNA TGTGCCAGCAGGTCCGGAACTGAAGCTTTCTTT.

This clonotype turned up a few times. This chain uses TRBV20-1 with TRBJ2-5, with D possibly TRBD2 on 5 matching bases. CDR1 is DFQATT, CDR2 SNEGSKA, per germline (reference sequence). CDR3 size: 13 residues. V lost 1 base and J lost 0, with 6 bases in between. In nucleotides, the CDR3 is TGCAGTGCTAGAGCCGGGGACCAAGAGACCCAGTACTTC. Translated: CSARAGDQETQYF.

V gene TRBV5-1 combines with J gene TRBJ2-7; D may be TRBD1 or TRBD2 (5 bases each). Germline-derived CDR1 and CDR2 are SGHRS and YFSETQ. Deletions cut 4 bases from V and 0 bases from J, with 11 bases between. The CDR3 has 14 residues. CDR3 nucleotide sequence: TGCGCCAGCAGCCCGGGGCCAAACTCCTACGAGCAGTACTTC. Its translation is CASSPGPNSYEQYF.

This clonotype appeared many times. The V call is TRBV5-1, the J call TRBJ2-1; 8 positions agree with TRBD1. Germline V CDR1 and CDR2: SGHRS, YFSETQ. The CDR3 totals 15 residues. V dropped 5 bases and J dropped 2; count of bases not matched to a gene: 6. The CDR3 sequence is CASSQGALTYNEQFF. CDR3 nucleotides: TGCGCCAGCAGTCAGGGGGCCCTAACCTACAATGAGCAGTTCTTC.